This T cell receptor beta chain was documented in a study of blood T cell repertoires in COVID-19. Clinical history reported by participants formed the basis on which cohorts were assigned. The repertoire was sequenced with immunoSEQ multiplex PCR; TCRdb's copy has only in-frame clones and lacks some. Of 200,000 to 250,000 clones in the sample, 70% to 90% were seen once. V lost 2 bases and J lost 4, with 11 bases in between. Per the germline V gene, CDR1 is SGHNT and CDR2 is YYREEE (reference sequence). The length of the CDR3 is 14 residues. This rearrangement joins TRBV5-4 to TRBJ2-3, with D perhaps TRBD1 (5 bases). The sequence was obtained from a man aged 35 to 55 who had recovered from COVID-19. The sample consisted of PBMCs or T cells enriched from blood (not recorded which). The CDR3 loop is CASSFRQGPDTQYF. The CDR3 DNA sequence: TGTGCCAGCAGCTTTAGGCAGGGCCCAGATACGCAGTATTTT.